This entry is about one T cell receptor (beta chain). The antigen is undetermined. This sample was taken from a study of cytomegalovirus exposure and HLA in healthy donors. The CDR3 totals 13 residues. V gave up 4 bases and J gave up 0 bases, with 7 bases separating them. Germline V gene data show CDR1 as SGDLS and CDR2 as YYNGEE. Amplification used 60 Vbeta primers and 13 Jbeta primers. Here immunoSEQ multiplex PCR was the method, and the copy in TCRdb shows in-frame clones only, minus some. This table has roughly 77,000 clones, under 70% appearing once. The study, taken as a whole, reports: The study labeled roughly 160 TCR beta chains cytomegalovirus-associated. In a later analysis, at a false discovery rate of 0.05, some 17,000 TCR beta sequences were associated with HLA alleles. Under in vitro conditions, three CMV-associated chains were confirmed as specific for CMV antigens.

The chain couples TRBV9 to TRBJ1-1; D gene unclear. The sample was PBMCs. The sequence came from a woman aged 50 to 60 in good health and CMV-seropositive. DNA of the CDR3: TGTGCCAGCAGCTCCGACATGAACACTGAAGCTTTCTTT. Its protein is CASSSDMNTEAFF.